The 16 T cell receptor beta chains below were found in one sample sequenced in a study of cytomegalovirus exposure and HLA in healthy donors. Primers: 60 Vbeta forward and 13 Jbeta reverse. Clones were sequenced by immunoSEQ multiplex PCR, and TCRdb holds only the in-frame ones, with some missing. The sample lists 200,000 to 250,000 clones; around 73% were seen once. The specimen was PBMCs. The receptors stem from a male donor in good health and CMV-seronegative.

The chain couples TRBV28 to TRBJ1-3, with 9 bases fitting TRBD1. Per germline, CDR1 MDHEN and CDR2 SYDVKM. The CDR3 extends over 15 amino acids. The V segment lost 6 bases and the J segment 7 bases; nucleotides outside the gene matches: 10. The CDR3 sequence: CASRAYGTGYNTIYF. In DNA form, the CDR3 reads TGTGCCAGCAGGGCGTACGGGACAGGGTACAACACCATATATTTT.

The sample holds a few counts of this clone. The chain has TRBV6-1 and TRBJ1-1; 9 bases are a match to TRBD1. The germline CDR1 and CDR2 sequences are MNHNS and SASEGT. The CDR3 has 15 residues. V was pared by 4 bases and J by 5 bases, with 8 bases of the junction left unmatched. The CDR3 region is CASSVGTGGTTEAFF. The CDR3 DNA reads as TGTGCCAGCAGTGTCGGCACAGGGGGCACGACTGAAGCTTTCTTT.

The chain carries TRBV19 and TRBJ2-2; 7 bases line up with TRBD1. V lost 6 bases and J lost 4; bases outside the gene matches: 5. The CDR3 covers 14 residues. Germline assignment: CDR1 LNHDA and CDR2 SQIVND (reference sequence). The CDR3 here is CASRTGRSTGELFF. The DNA of the CDR3 is TGTGCCAGTAGGACAGGGAGAAGCACCGGGGAGCTGTTTTTT.

The rearrangement uses TRBV6-6 and TRBJ1-4; 11 bases are a match to TRBD1. The J segment lost 8 bases and the V segment lost 0 bases, leaving 2 bases of the junction unmatched. The CDR3 loop spans 15 amino acids. Germline V gene sequence: CDR1 MNHNY, CDR2 SVGAGI (reference sequence). In DNA, the CDR3 is TGTGCCAGCAGTTACTCCGGGACAGGGGGAGAAAAACTGTTTTTT. Translated, it gives CASSYSGTGGEKLFF.

This clone was seen a few times. J is TRBJ1-2 and V is TRBV28; 10 nucleotides agree with TRBD1. Germline assignment: CDR1 MDHEN and CDR2 SYDVKM. With 4 bases clipped from V and 4 bases from J, the junction kept 6 bases outside the gene matches. The CDR3 spans 15 residues. The CDR3 DNA reads as TGTGCCAGCAGTTCCTCGGGACAGGGGACCTATGGCTACACCTTC. As protein: CASSSSGQGTYGYTF.

Written as DNA, the CDR3 is TGTGCCAGCAGCCCTGGACAGTCCCCGACCTCCTACAATGAGCAGTTCTTC. Residues: CASSPGQSPTSYNEQFF. J is TRBJ2-1 and V is TRBV5-4, with D tentatively TRBD1 (6 bases). The V and J ends lost 4 bases and 0 bases respectively, with 17 bases between them. Germline V gives CDR1 SGHNT, CDR2 YYREEE (reference sequence). This CDR3 has 17 residues.

The V call is TRBV6-5, the J call TRBJ2-5, with 8 bases that match TRBD1. The J call is doubtful: the DNA matches TRBJ2-7 better. This CDR3 contains 15 residues. CDR1 MNHEY and CDR2 SVGAGI come from the germline V gene. Here the CDR3 reads CASSRDGTGNYEQYF. The CDR3 DNA is TGTGCCAGCAGCCGAGACGGGACAGGCAACTACGAGCAGTACTTC.

V is TRBV6-5 and J is TRBJ1-2; D is possibly TRBD1 (6 bases). Germline CDR1 is MNHEY and CDR2 is SVGAGI. Trimming removed 5 bases from V and 4 bases from J, with 11 bases in between. The CDR3 totals 13 residues. The CDR3 is CASSRQAFYGYTF. The CDR3 bases are TGTGCCAGCAGTAGACAGGCGTTCTATGGCTACACCTTC.

The chain couples TRBV21-1 to TRBJ2-5; the D call TRBD1 from the table was never checked on the DNA. TRBV21-1 is shown as a pseudogene. The length of the CDR3 is 18 residues. The DNA of the CDR3 is TGTGCCAGCAGCAAAGGAAAAGCGGTAGGGACAGCCCAAGAGACCCAGTACTTC. Translating it yields CASSKGKAVGTAQETQYF.

Only one count was recorded for this clone. The sample carries other DNA sequences with the same CDR3. The chain combines TRBV7-9 with TRBJ2-3; 7 bases map to TRBD2. The V gene's germline CDR1 is SEHNR and CDR2 FQNEAQ (reference sequence). The CDR3 covers 16 residues. The trim removed 5 bases at V and 3 bases at J, leaving 11 bases unmatched. The CDR3: CASSHPAGEGTDTQYF. In nucleotides, the CDR3 is TGTGCCAGCAGCCACCCGGCGGGAGAGGGGACAGATACGCAGTATTTT.

About this clone itself: Other nucleotide sequences in the sample specify the same CDR3. J is TRBJ2-3 and V is TRBV9, with 10 positions matching TRBD2. The CDR3 has 15 amino acids. In germline, CDR1 is SGDLS, CDR2 YYNGEE. Trimming at V came to 1 base and at J to 1 base, leaving 0 bases not matched to a gene. CDR3 in DNA: TGTGCCAGCAGCGTACTAGCGGGGGGCACAGATACGCAGTATTTT. This sequence encodes CASSVLAGGTDTQYF. The full variable domain, completed using reference TRBV9 and TRBJ2-3, is DSGVTQTPKHLITATGQRVTLRCSPRSGDLSVYWYQQSLDQGLQFLIQYYNGEERAKGNILERFSAQQFPDLHSELNLSSLELGDSALYFCASSVLAGGTDTQYFGPGTRLTVL.

In its sample, this clone was seen once. The junction differs from germline at one of its ends, possibly a read error. The chain recombines TRBV7-9 with TRBJ1-2; D might be TRBD1 (6 bases). Germline V gene lookup returns CDR1 SEHNR and CDR2 FQNEAQ (reference sequence). The CDR3 has 18 amino acids. This CDR3 reads CSSSLASGYRAPNYGYTF. CDR3 nucleotide sequence: TGTTCCAGCAGCTTAGCGTCGGGATACAGGGCCCCTAACTATGGCTACACCTTC.

J is TRBJ2-7 and V is TRBV7-2; 8 bases are shared with TRBD2. Trimming at V came to 6 bases and at J to 3 bases, leaving 10 bases not matched to a gene. The CDR3 spans 15 residues. Looked up from germline, CDR1 is SGHTA and CDR2 is FQGNSA. The CDR3 sequence is CASSPRGGRFYEQYF. CDR3 coding DNA: TGTGCCAGCAGTCCCCGCGGGGGGCGCTTCTACGAGCAGTACTTC.

The chain employs TRBV19 and TRBJ2-7; D possibly corresponds to TRBD2 (6 bases). The V end lost 3 bases, the J end lost 7 bases, and 16 bases lay between the germline ends. The CDR3 spans 14 residues. The germline V gene encodes CDR1 LNHDA and CDR2 SQIVND (reference sequence). The CDR3 nucleotides read TGTGCCAGTAGTATGCAGGCTAGCGTGAAGGAGCAGTACTTC. It yields the protein CASSMQASVKEQYF.

The chain is built from TRBV28 and TRBJ2-7; a possible D gene is TRBD1 (6 bases). The ends were cut back, 6 bases at V and 0 bases at J, with 12 bases in the middle. This CDR3 is built from 14 residues. The germline CDR1 and CDR2 sequences are MDHEN and SYDVKM. Written as DNA, the CDR3 is TGTGCCAGCAGGACAGGAAGCCTCTCCTACGAGCAGTACTTC. Amino acids: CASRTGSLSYEQYF. Together with reference TRBV28 and TRBJ2-7, the CDR3 gives the full variable domain: DVKVTQSSRYLVKRTGEKVFLECVQDMDHENMFWYRQDPGLGLRLIYFSYDVKMKEKGDIPEGYSVSREKKERFSLILESASTNQTSMYLCASRTGSLSYEQYFGPGTRLTVT.

V is TRBV5-5 and J is TRBJ2-7; D unresolved. Germline V gene data show CDR1 as SGHKS and CDR2 as YYEKEE (reference sequence). V lost 0 bases, J lost 0 bases, and 10 bases lay in between. This CDR3 has 15 residues. Written as DNA, the CDR3 is TGTGCCAGCAGCTTGGCCGGCGGCAGCTCCTACGAGCAGTACTTC. It yields the protein CASSLAGGSSYEQYF.